The clone carrying this T cell receptor (beta chain) was seen ten or more times. As yet, its antigen is unknown. The source of the sample is a study of T cells in Graves' hyperthyroidism and ophthalmopathy. Study-level findings and limits: Blood held most thyroid clonotypes expanded above 0.001 frequency.

Amplification yielded TCR beta CDR3 regions, with RNA transcripts as the source. First-round RT-PCR with HTBI primers amplified the TCR CDR3 region. A single record per CDR3 protein comes from TCRdb applying MiXCR to the multiplex PCR reads. Of a few hundred thousand distinct CDR3 sequences detected, 14% to 15% appear once; the ten largest clones hold about 14%. With a duration under 2 months, the hyperthyroidism was newly diagnosed in patients aged 18 to 65. It was 10 ml of fresh peripheral blood that supplied the PBMCs. This CDR3 is built from 15 residues. Germline V gives CDR1 MNHNS, CDR2 SASEGT. Trimming cost V 0 bases and J 9 bases; bases outside gene matches: 7.

The clonotype originates from a woman in her 40s with Graves' hyperthyroidism that later progressed to Graves' ophthalmopathy. The genes are TRBV6-1 and TRBJ2-1, with TRBD2 matching 8 bases. Source material: blood. This chain's CDR3 is CASSEAAGAKGEQFF. The CDR3, as DNA: TGTGCCAGCAGTGAAGCAGCGGGGGCTAAGGGTGAGCAGTTCTTC.